The clone carrying this T cell receptor (beta chain) was counted ten times or more. The data were taken from a study of blood T cell repertoires in COVID-19. The CDR3 runs 15 residues. Germline V gene lookup returns CDR1 MDHEN and CDR2 SYDVKM. V was trimmed by 4 bases and J by 4 bases, leaving 13 bases between them. Assay: immunoSEQ multiplex PCR; the TCRdb copy retains only in-frame clones and omits some. The sample holds 180,000 or so clones, about four fifths seen once. The source of this sequence is a human donor with acute or convalescent COVID-19. The donor label of this sample is uncertain. This chain uses TRBV28 with TRBJ1-4; no clear D. Sequenced sample: peripheral blood. This CDR3 is CASSSLLGHNEKLFF. As DNA, the CDR3 is TGTGCCAGCAGTTCCCTCCTGGGCCATAATGAAAAACTGTTTTTT.